A single sample is the source of the 32 T cell receptor beta chains below, sequenced in a study of blood T cell repertoires in COVID-19. Sequencing was performed with immunoSEQ multiplex PCR; in TCRdb, only in-frame clones are kept and a portion is missing. Of 84,000 or so clones in the sample, about 73% were seen once. Sequencing was carried out using peripheral blood. These receptors were collected from a man aged 60-69 years with COVID-19, enrolled during active disease.

The V and J genes are TRBV15 and TRBJ1-6; a possible D gene is TRBD1 (5 bases). The CDR3 has 14 amino acids. Trimming stripped 4 bases from V and 17 bases from J, with 21 bases between. CDR1 is LNHNV, CDR2 YYDKDF, per germline (reference sequence). Written as DNA, the CDR3 is TGTGCCACCAGCACCGGCCAGGGATCTCCTCATGTCCACTTT. Translating it yields CATSTGQGSPHVHF.

The chain uses TRBV19 and TRBJ1-2, with D perhaps TRBD1 (6 bases). The length of the CDR3 is 12 residues. Germline CDR1 LNHDA, CDR2 SQIVND (reference sequence). V lost 6 bases and J 5 bases, leaving 10 bases between the germline ends. CDR3 protein: CASRTGRYGYTF. CDR3 DNA sequence: TGTGCCAGTAGAACAGGGAGATATGGCTACACCTTC. Full variable domain (remainder filled in from reference TRBV19 and TRBJ1-2): DGGITQSPKYLFRKEGQNVTLSCEQNLNHDAMYWYRQDPGQGLRLIYYSQIVNDFQKGDIAEGYSVSREKKESFPLTVTSAQKNPTAFYLCASRTGRYGYTFGSGTRLTVV.

V is TRBV6-6 and J is TRBJ2-5; 14 positions agree with TRBD2. CDR3 length: 17 residues. J lost 5 bases, V lost 5 bases, and 10 bases had no gene match. Looked up from germline, CDR1 is MNHNY and CDR2 is SVGAGI (reference sequence). The CDR3 DNA reads TGTGCCAGCAGTCCCGTGACTAGCGGGAGGGAACGGGAGACCCAGTACTTC. Translated, it gives CASSPVTSGRERETQYF.

J is TRBJ2-7 and V is TRBV2, with 8 nucleotides matching TRBD2. V was pared by 11 bases and J by 6 bases, with 9 bases of the junction left unmatched. The CDR3 spans 12 residues. CDR1 is SNHLY, CDR2 FYNNEI, per germline. The CDR3 DNA reads as TGTGCCGGTGGTAGCGGGACTTCCGAGCAGTACTTC. This gives the protein CAGGSGTSEQYF.

This chain links TRBV11-2 with TRBJ2-2; TRBD1 is a possible D gene (6 bases). V shed 3 bases and J shed 4 bases, with 6 bases lying between them. In germline, CDR1 is SGHAT, CDR2 FQNNGV. CDR3 size: 13 residues. DNA of the CDR3: TGTGCCAGCAGCTTGACAGGCACCGGGGAGCTGTTTTTT. This codes for CASSLTGTGELFF. The full variable domain, its missing parts supplied by reference TRBV11-2 and TRBJ2-2, is EAGVAQSPRYKIIEKRQSVAFWCNPISGHATLYWYQQILGQGPKLLIQFQNNGVVDDSQLPKDRFSAERLKGVDSTLKIQPAKLEDSAVYLCASSLTGTGELFFGEGSRLTVL.

The chain recombines TRBV5-6 with TRBJ2-2, with 12 bases that match TRBD1. V was clipped by 5 bases and J by 5 bases; unmatched bases: 7. CDR1 is SGHDT and CDR2 is YYEEEE in the germline V gene. The CDR3 extends over 16 amino acids. As DNA, the CDR3 is TGTGCCAGCAGGACTTTGGGACAGGGGGCTACCGGGGAGCTGTTTTTT. Its translation is CASRTLGQGATGELFF.

The rearrangement uses TRBV7-9 and TRBJ1-1, with a possible D match to TRBD1 (5 bases). CDR3 size: 17 residues. The V end lost 2 bases, the J end lost 5 bases, and 21 bases lay between the germline ends. Germline CDR1 and CDR2: SEHNR and FQNEAQ (reference sequence). The CDR3 loop reads CASSLKGQVLRGTEAFF. The CDR3 bases are TGTGCCAGCAGCTTAAAGGGGCAGGTCCTCCGGGGGACTGAAGCTTTCTTT.

The chain couples TRBV11-2 to TRBJ2-7; no clear D. This CDR3 has 15 amino acids. The germline V gene encodes CDR1 SGHAT and CDR2 FQNNGV. Trimming removed 0 bases at V and 2 bases at J, with 11 bases between. Here the CDR3 DNA reads TGTGCCAGCAGCTTAGAGGTTCTGGCAACCTACGAGCAGTACTTC. Its translation is CASSLEVLATYEQYF. Variable domain in full (rest from reference TRBV11-2 and TRBJ2-7): EAGVAQSPRYKIIEKRQSVAFWCNPISGHATLYWYQQILGQGPKLLIQFQNNGVVDDSQLPKDRFSAERLKGVDSTLKIQPAKLEDSAVYLCASSLEVLATYEQYFGPGTRLTVT.

The chain carries TRBV6-5 and TRBJ1-4; D is ambiguous. This CDR3 contains 13 residues. Trimming took 6 bases from V and 8 from J, leaving 13 bases between them. CDR1 and CDR2 from the germline V gene are MNHEY and SVGAGI. The CDR3 here is CASREVGEEKLFF. DNA for the CDR3: TGTGCCAGCAGGGAGGTTGGAGAAGAAAAACTGTTTTTT.

This clone was found once. V is TRBV25-1 and J is TRBJ2-1, with TRBD2 identical over 10 bases. Germline loops: CDR1 MGHDK, CDR2 SYGVNS. There are 15 residues in the CDR3. V lost 6 bases to trimming and J lost 8 bases; unmatched junction nucleotides: 10. CDR3 DNA sequence: TGTGCCAGCAGCTCAGCTAGCGGGAGTACCCATGAGCAGTTCTTC. Protein sequence: CASSSASGSTHEQFF.

In its sample, this clone was seen once. The chain is built from TRBV3-1 (or the pseudogene TRBV3-2) and TRBJ1-6; D is uncertain. This CDR3 spans 16 amino acids. CDR1 LGHDT and CDR2 YNNKEL come from the germline V gene (reference sequence). Trimming cost V 8 bases and J 0 bases, with 14 bases left between them. CDR3 protein: CASRRTTSSYNSPLHF. CDR3 DNA: TGTGCCAGCCGCCGAACGACAAGCTCCTATAATTCACCCCTCCACTTT.

The count of this clone is one. The chain employs TRBV12-3 or TRBV12-4 and TRBJ1-6; no clear D gene. The CDR3 loop spans 13 amino acids. With 0 bases removed from V and 8 bases from J, the gap between germline ends came to 5 bases. The CDR3 sequence is CASSLARDSPLHF. DNA of the CDR3: TGTGCCAGCAGTTTAGCGCGGGATTCACCCCTCCACTTT.

This chain joins TRBV2 and TRBJ1-1; a weak D match, TRBD1 (6 bases). Germline V gives CDR1 SNHLY, CDR2 FYNNEI. Trimming stripped 6 bases from V and 4 bases from J, with 12 bases between. This CDR3 has 13 amino acids. In DNA, the CDR3 is TGTGCCAGCAGCGGAACAGGGTTCACTGAAGCTTTCTTT. Protein product: CASSGTGFTEAFF. The full variable domain, its missing parts supplied by reference TRBV2 and TRBJ1-1, is EPEVTQTPSHQVTQMGQEVILRCVPISNHLYFYWYRQILGQKVEFLVSFYNNEISEKSEIFDDQFSVERPDGSNFTLKIRSTKLEDSAMYFCASSGTGFTEAFFGQGTRLTVV.

This chain uses TRBV3-1 (or the pseudogene TRBV3-2) with TRBJ1-1, with D possibly TRBD1 on 5 matching bases. V was clipped by 4 bases and J by 6 bases, with 24 bases between them. Germline values: CDR1 LGHDT, CDR2 YNNKEL (reference sequence). There are 17 residues in the CDR3. The CDR3 nucleotides read TGTGCCAGCAGCCTCCGAAAGGGGCAGGGATGGAGGGCTGAAGCTTTCTTT. It yields the protein CASSLRKGQGWRAEAFF.

The CDR3 sequence: CASSYSAGGVIGGYTF. In DNA, the CDR3 is TGTGCCAGCAGTTACTCGGCGGGAGGAGTAATAGGTGGCTACACCTTC. The V call is TRBV6-5, the J call TRBJ1-2; no clear D gene. The CDR3 is 16 residues long. Germline CDR1 MNHEY, CDR2 SVGAGI. Trimming cost V 0 bases and J 7 bases, with 18 bases left between them.

Of note for this clone: Germline and junction disagree at one end, which may indicate a read error. This rearrangement joins TRBV7-7 to TRBJ2-1, with 8 bases fitting TRBD2. The CDR3 sequence is 19 residues long. From germline, CDR1 is SSHAT and CDR2 FNYEAQ (reference sequence). CDR3 sequence reads: CASSLGPSETGRDYNEQFF. CDR3 coding DNA: TGTGCTAGCAGCTTAGGCCCCTCGGAAACCGGGAGGGATTACAATGAGCAGTTCTTC.

The chain is built from TRBV29-1 and TRBJ2-7; D is possibly TRBD2 (5 bases). V was trimmed by 5 bases and J by 2 bases, leaving 7 bases between them. Germline assignment: CDR1 SQVTM and CDR2 ANQGSEA. This CDR3 comprises 11 residues. CDR3 sequence (DNA): TGCAGCGTTTGGGAGCCCTACGAGCAGTACTTC. It specifies CSVWEPYEQYF.

The rearrangement uses TRBV15 and TRBJ1-1; D is unclear. Germline lookup yields CDR1 LNHNV and CDR2 YYDKDF (reference sequence). V was trimmed by 5 bases and J by 1 base, leaving 8 bases between them. This CDR3 has 13 amino acids. CDR3 sequence (DNA): TGTGCCACCAGCGTACTGAAGAACACTGAAGCTTTCTTT. This codes for CATSVLKNTEAFF.

This clone was detected a few times. The CDR3 region has the DNA TGTGCCAGCAGCTTAGAACAGGGCATCTATCCGCCCCAGCATTTT. Translated, it gives CASSLEQGIYPPQHF. The J gene is TRBJ1-5, the V gene TRBV7-8, with a tentative D call TRBD1 (6 bases). Trimming took off 1 base at V and 9 bases at J, with 16 bases between the two ends. The CDR3 loop spans 15 amino acids. Germline V gene data show CDR1 as SGHVS and CDR2 as FQNEAQ.

The J gene is TRBJ2-3, the V gene TRBV7-6; 10 nucleotides match TRBD2. V was clipped by 1 base and J by 4 bases; unmatched bases: 8. Germline CDR1 SGHVS, CDR2 FNYEAQ. The CDR3 is 17 residues long. In DNA form, the CDR3 reads TGTGCCAGCAGCTTAGAGCGGCTAGCGGGGGTCCCAGATACGCAGTATTTT. Amino acid sequence: CASSLERLAGVPDTQYF.

This chain uses TRBV7-3 with TRBJ2-5; 8 bases agree with TRBD2. This CDR3 has 15 residues. J gave up 5 bases and V 4 bases, and 9 bases lay outside the gene matches. Per the germline V gene, CDR1 is SGHTA and CDR2 is FQGTGA. The CDR3 loop reads CASSSAGGRSETQYF. The CDR3 DNA follows: TGTGCCAGCAGCTCCGCGGGGGGCCGGTCGGAGACCCAGTACTTC.

J is TRBJ2-1 and V is TRBV7-9; TRBD1 matches at 8 bases. The CDR3 has 16 amino acids. The junction had 3 bases not matched to a gene; V was cut back by 1 base and J by 1 base. Per germline, CDR1 SEHNR and CDR2 FQNEAQ (reference sequence). The CDR3 spells CASSLDRGLSYNEQFF. CDR3 bases: TGTGCCAGCAGCTTAGACAGGGGGTTATCCTACAATGAGCAGTTCTTC.

The V and J genes are TRBV5-8 and TRBJ1-1, with TRBD1 matching 10 bases. V shed 3 bases, J shed 5 bases, and the junction held 4 bases outside the gene matches. The CDR3 spans 14 residues. Germline values: CDR1 SGHTS, CDR2 YDEGEE. The CDR3 nucleotides read TGTGCCAGCAGCTGGGACAGGGGTAATACTGAAGCTTTCTTT. As protein: CASSWDRGNTEAFF.

This rearrangement joins TRBV29-1 to TRBJ2-1; D gene unclear. Trimming took off 3 bases at V and 0 bases at J, with 9 bases between the two ends. The CDR3 is 14 amino acids. Germline-derived CDR1 and CDR2 are SQVTM and ANQGSEA. The CDR3 DNA reads TGCAGCGTTGAGCCCTACCCCTCCTACAATGAGCAGTTCTTC. It yields the protein CSVEPYPSYNEQFF.

The rearrangement joins TRBV6-2 or TRBV6-3 to TRBJ2-7; 7 bases fit TRBD1. The germline CDR1 and CDR2 sequences are MNHEY and SVGEGT. The junction had 14 bases not matched to a gene; V was cut back by 0 bases and J by 9 bases. The CDR3 extends over 16 amino acids. This CDR3 reads CASSYSNRDRGHWQYF. DNA for the CDR3: TGTGCCAGCAGTTACTCGAACCGGGACAGAGGTCATTGGCAGTACTTC.

Points on this clone: The junction departs from the called germline gene at one end, perhaps through a read error. V and J are TRBV7-3 and TRBJ1-1; tentatively, D is TRBD1 (6 bases). The CDR3 loop spans 15 amino acids. From germline, CDR1 is SGHTA and CDR2 FQGTGA. The chain's CDR3 is CASSLTGTTNTEAFF. The CDR3 DNA follows: TGTGCCAGCAGCCTAACCGGGACAACGAACACTGAAGCTTTCTTT.

The V and J genes are TRBV6-5 and TRBJ1-5; D not resolved. The germline gives CDR1 MNHEY, CDR2 SVGAGI. The CDR3 is made up of 15 amino acids. V lost 6 bases and J lost 6, with 18 bases in between. In DNA, the CDR3 is TGTGCCAGCAGGTCCCCCGGAGGGCTAGGTCAGCCCCAGCATTTT. Protein sequence: CASRSPGGLGQPQHF.

V gene TRBV18 combines with J gene TRBJ1-6; 8 bases are shared with TRBD1. The CDR3 runs 15 residues. J lost 10 bases, V lost 0 bases, and 5 bases had no gene match. Germline assignment: CDR1 KGHSH and CDR2 LQKENI. CDR3 residues: CASSPPGQELSPLHF. The CDR3 bases are TGTGCCAGCTCACCACCGGGACAGGAGCTATCACCCCTCCACTTT.

V gene TRBV5-1 combines with J gene TRBJ2-3; 10 bases line up with TRBD2. The junction had 12 bases not matched to a gene; V was cut back by 4 bases and J by 1 base. There are 18 residues in the CDR3. CDR1 is SGHRS and CDR2 is YFSETQ in the germline V gene. The CDR3 DNA reads TGCGCCAGCAGCGTGCCCCGGGAACTAGCGGGGCGCACAGATACGCAGTATTTT. This sequence encodes CASSVPRELAGRTDTQYF.

V is TRBV15 and J is TRBJ1-5; D remains ambiguous. V lost 1 base to trimming and J lost 7 bases, with 14 bases between them. From germline, CDR1 is LNHNV and CDR2 YYDKDF (reference sequence). The CDR3 consists of 15 residues. The CDR3 DNA reads TGTGCCACCAGCAGAGGTGTGGGGTGGAGGCAGCCCCAGCATTTT. Protein sequence: CATSRGVGWRQPQHF.

V gene TRBV5-1 combines with J gene TRBJ2-7; 10 bases line up with TRBD1. The J segment lost 3 bases and the V segment lost 4 bases, leaving 7 bases of the junction unmatched. CDR3 length: 15 amino acids. The germline V gene encodes CDR1 SGHRS and CDR2 YFSETQ. CDR3 DNA sequence: TGCGCCAGCAGCCAGACAGGGGGCGAGATCTACGAGCAGTACTTC. Translated, it gives CASSQTGGEIYEQYF.

On this clone: Because the CDR3 is missing its conserved closing phenylalanine or tryptophan, this is likely a read error. The DNA is left out, because the CDR3 cannot be placed on it with certainty; the CDR3 is given as TCRdb lists it. The chain recombines TRBV5-4 with TRBJ1-3. The CDR3 has 12 residues if both end residues are counted. Germline V gene lookup returns CDR1 SGHNT and CDR2 YYREEE (reference sequence). CDR3 amino acids: CASSMGGFGSVL.